This is a list of T cell receptor beta chains from one sample in a study of blood T cell repertoires in COVID-19. Assay used: immunoSEQ multiplex PCR; TCRdb lists only in-frame clones, some missing. The repertoire has over 450,000 clones, 75% to 90% of them found once; the top ten carry over 0.7%. The sequenced sample consisted of peripheral blood. The receptors shown here come from a man in his late teens or twenties with COVID-19, enrolled during active disease. Both conserved end residues are part of each CDR3. D genes are given only for firm matches. Expanded clones get a size class; other rows say once, few or many, or leave the size out.

>.|TRBJ1-4|TRBV28|.
TGTGCCAGCAGCTGGTGGGGGGACGGGAGGAATGAAAAACTGTTTTTT
CASSWWGDGRNEKLFF
>.|TRBJ1-5|TRBV6-1|.
TGTGCCAGCAGTGTGCGGGGGGGCGCGGGGGTCCAGCCCCAGCATTTT
CASSVRGGAGVQPQHF
>.|TRBJ1-2|TRBV28|.
TGTGCCAGCGGAGAAGAGGCTAACTATGGCTACACCTTC
CASGEEANYGYTF
>few|TRBJ2-7|TRBV7-2|TRBD1
TGTGCCAGCAGCAAACCGGGACAGCCCTACGAGCAGTACTTC
CASSKPGQPYEQYF
>.|TRBJ1-1|TRBV6-5|.
TGTGCCAGCAGTTACTCGGGGCAAGCTTTCTTT
CASSYSGQAFF
>.|TRBJ1-5|TRBV19|TRBD1
TGTGCCAGTAGTGGGGGTTTAGGGGGCAAGGGCAATCAGCCCCAGCATTTT
CASSGGLGGKGNQPQHF
>.|TRBJ2-1|TRBV11-2|TRBD1
TGTGCCAGCAGCCTCGGACAGGCGACCTACAATGAGCAGTTCTTC
CASSLGQATYNEQFF
>once|TRBJ2-3|TRBV11-1|TRBD2
TGTGCCAGCAGCGGCCAACTAGCGGATACGCAGTATTTT
CASSGQLADTQYF
>.|TRBJ2-6|TRBV28|.
TGTGCCAGCAGTCTCCCCCTCCTTGGTAGCTCTGGGGCCAACGTCCTGACTTTC
CASSLPLLGSSGANVLTF
>.|TRBJ2-7|TRBV10-2|TRBD2
TGCGCCAGCAGCTCTAGCGGAGTCTACGAGCAGTACTTC
CASSSSGVYEQYF
>.|TRBJ2-5|TRBV7-8|.
TGTGCCAGCAGCTCCTCTGAGGAGACCCAGTACTTC
CASSSSEETQYF
>once|TRBJ2-2|TRBV19|.
TGTGCCAGTAGTATGCAACAGGGATACACCGGGGAGCTGTTTTTT
CASSMQQGYTGELFF
>.|TRBJ2-5|TRBV6-1|.
TGTGCCAGCAGTGAGCTACATAGCACGGAGACCCAGTACTTC
CASSELHSTETQYF
>once|TRBJ1-2|TRBV5-1|.
TGCGCCAGCAGCTTGGAGACCGGCGGAGGTGGCTACACCTTC
CASSLETGGGGYTF